Only a few counts were recorded for the clone carrying this TCR beta chain. The data belong to a study of cytomegalovirus exposure and HLA in healthy donors. The CDR3 has 14 residues. Germline lookup yields CDR1 KGHSH and CDR2 LQKENI. V was pared by 4 bases and J by 7 bases, with 6 bases of the junction left unmatched. The PCR had 60 Vbeta and 13 Jbeta primers. The data were produced by immunoSEQ multiplex PCR, yet TCRdb's version contains in-frame clones alone and is incomplete. The table shows fewer than 200,000 clones, with around 76% occurring only once. The chain has TRBV18 and TRBJ1-4, with 7 bases aligning to TRBD1. This TCR came from a man in his fifties or sixties in good health and CMV-seronegative. Sample: PBMCs. CDR3 region: CASSRGTEAEKLFF. The CDR3 DNA is TGTGCCAGCTCACGAGGGACAGAGGCTGAAAAACTGTTTTTT.